The 16 T cell receptor beta chains in this list originate from one sample, sequenced in a study of T cells after yellow fever vaccination. TCRdb recomputed calls from the 5' RACE reads with MiXCR, one row per CDR3 protein. The profile covers hundreds of thousands of distinct CDR3 sequences, with around a tenth appearing a single time and less than 20% taken by the ten largest. Sequenced here: PBMCs, sampled on the day of the first yellow fever vaccination. The source of these receptors is a man aged 18 to 30 who received the YFV17D yellow fever vaccine.

Only a few counts were recorded for this clonotype. V usage is TRBV7-6 and J usage is TRBJ1-1, with D unclear. CDR1 SGHVS and CDR2 FNYEAQ come from the germline V gene. V was clipped by 1 base and J by 4 bases, with 10 bases between them. CDR3 length equals 14 residues. CDR3 amino acids: CASSLVLSGTEAFF. CDR3 sequence (DNA): TGTGCCAGCAGCTTAGTACTGAGTGGCACTGAAGCTTTCTTT. The whole variable domain, filled in from reference TRBV7-6 and TRBJ1-1, reads GAGVSQSPRYKVTKRGQDVALRCDPISGHVSLYWYRQALGQGPEFLTYFNYEAQQDKSGLPNDRFSAERPEGSISTLTIQRTEQRDSAMYRCASSLVLSGTEAFFGQGTRLTVV.

This clonotype came up a few times. V gene TRBV6-2 or TRBV6-3 combines with J gene TRBJ2-7; 9 nucleotides match TRBD1. V dropped 5 bases and J dropped 7; count of bases not matched to a gene: 12. CDR3 length equals 15 residues. CDR1 is MNHEY, CDR2 SVGEGT, per germline. CDR3 loop: CASSPPIQGAREQYV. The CDR3 DNA reads as TGTGCCAGCAGTCCTCCAATACAGGGGGCCCGGGAGCAGTACGTC.

V is TRBV10-3 and J is TRBJ2-7; D is perhaps TRBD1 or TRBD2 (5 bases each). Germline V lookup: CDR1 ENHRY, CDR2 SYGVKD. Deletions cut 8 bases from V and 0 bases from J, with 17 bases between. The CDR3 runs to 15 residues. In DNA, the CDR3 is TGTGCCATCTCCCCGGGACCCCGAAACTCCTACGAGCAGTACGTC. Translation: CAISPGPRNSYEQYV.

This clonotype was counted between two and nine times. The chain carries TRBV10-3 and TRBJ2-5; D gene uncertain. V was shortened by 4 bases and J by 5 bases, with 8 bases between the two germline ends. The CDR3 has 12 residues. In germline, CDR1 is ENHRY, CDR2 SYGVKD. As DNA, the CDR3 is TGTGCCATCAGTGGAGGCCGGGAGACCCAGTACTTC. Translation gives CAISGGRETQYF.

The J gene is TRBJ2-5, the V gene TRBV29-1, with TRBD2 matching over 9 bases. The V gene's germline CDR1 is SQVTM and CDR2 ANQGSEA. V dropped 4 bases and J dropped 1; count of bases not matched to a gene: 7. This CDR3 comprises 15 residues. The DNA of the CDR3 is TGCAGCGTTGGCGGGGGGGAGTATCGCCAAGAGACCCAGTACTTC. Its translation: CSVGGGEYRQETQYF.

The chain has TRBV15 and TRBJ2-1, with TRBD1 matching 9 bases. From germline, CDR1 is LNHNV and CDR2 YYDKDF (reference sequence). V shed 3 bases and J 7 bases; nucleotides not matched to a gene: 10. The CDR3 is 16 amino acids. Written as DNA, the CDR3 is TGTGCCACCAGCAGTTCCTTCACAGGGGGCTTGAATGAGCAGTTCTTC. It encodes CATSSSFTGGLNEQFF.

There are a few counts of this clonotype. The J gene is TRBJ1-1, the V gene TRBV12-3 or TRBV12-4, with D unclear. Trimming left V 3 bases short and J 10 bases short, with 21 bases between. This CDR3 comprises 15 residues. The CDR3: CASSFSFSGTLGAFF. CDR3 nucleotide sequence: TGTGCCAGCAGTTTCAGTTTTTCCGGCACCCTCGGAGCTTTCTTT.

This clonotype was seen a handful of times. The J gene is TRBJ1-2, the V gene TRBV29-1, with D perhaps TRBD1 (5 bases). V was clipped by 3 bases and J by 6 bases, with 14 bases between them. This CDR3 contains 13 residues. Per the germline V gene, CDR1 is SQVTM and CDR2 is ANQGSEA. In DNA, the CDR3 is TGCAGCGTTGAGGGGACTCGCAGGGATGGCTACACCTTC. Translated: CSVEGTRRDGYTF.

This clonotype was seen only a few times. This chain connects TRBV30 to TRBJ1-2; D is perhaps TRBD1 (5 bases). The CDR3 extends over 17 amino acids. Per the germline V gene, CDR1 is GTSNPN and CDR2 is SVGIG (reference sequence). Between the trimmed V and J ends, which lost 0 bases and 0 bases, there was a span of 17 bases. CDR3 amino acids: CAWSVLDSEFSNYGYTF. Written as DNA, the CDR3 is TGTGCCTGGAGTGTACTCGACAGCGAGTTTTCTAACTATGGCTACACCTTC.

This chain uses TRBV30 with TRBJ2-4, with a tentative D call TRBD1 (5 bases). V shed 8 bases and J shed 1 base, with 12 bases lying between them. The CDR3 length is 13 residues. The germline CDR1 and CDR2 sequences are GTSNPN and SVGIG (reference sequence). Here the CDR3 DNA reads TGTGCCGGAACAGGCGCCGCCAAAAACATTCAGTACTTC. This encodes CAGTGAAKNIQYF.

This chain uses TRBV9 with TRBJ1-2; the match to TRBD1 covers 8 bases. This CDR3 has 15 amino acids. Trimming at V came to 4 bases and at J to 8 bases, leaving 13 bases not matched to a gene. Looked up from germline, CDR1 is SGDLS and CDR2 is YYNGEE. The CDR3 nucleotides are TGTGCCAGCAGCTCCCGGGACAGGTTTACTGGAGGCTACACCTTC. It translates to CASSSRDRFTGGYTF.

V is TRBV5-1 and J is TRBJ1-1; D gene uncertain. The CDR3 totals 15 residues. Germline V gives CDR1 SGHRS, CDR2 YFSETQ. The ends were cut back, 3 bases at V and 0 bases at J, with 12 bases in the middle. Here the CDR3 reads CASSSIGGVNTEAFF. In DNA form, the CDR3 reads TGCGCCAGCAGCTCCATAGGTGGGGTGAACACTGAAGCTTTCTTT.

The genes are TRBV6-2 or TRBV6-3 and TRBJ2-6, with D unclear. CDR3 length: 16 residues. The V end was cut by 5 bases, the J end by 0 bases, with 11 bases between. Germline CDR1 is MNHEY and CDR2 is SVGEGT. CDR3 loop: CASSTMRLSGANVLTF. The CDR3 bases are TGTGCCAGCAGTACGATGAGGCTCTCTGGGGCCAACGTCCTGACTTTC.

The chain joins TRBV15 to TRBJ2-2, with 8 bases identical to TRBD2. This CDR3 is built from 14 residues. The germline gives CDR1 LNHNV, CDR2 YYDKDF (reference sequence). Trimming at V came to 9 bases and at J to 0 bases, leaving 3 bases not matched to a gene. DNA for the CDR3: TGTGCCACTAGCGGGGTAACGAACACCGGGGAGCTGTTTTTT. It encodes CATSGVTNTGELFF.

This clonotype was seen only a few times. This sequence joins TRBV6-2 or TRBV6-3 and TRBJ1-5; D is ambiguous. The ends were cut back, 2 bases at V and 3 bases at J, with 17 bases in the middle. The CDR3 extends over 17 amino acids. Germline lookup yields CDR1 MNHEY and CDR2 SVGEGT. CDR3 protein: CASSYAYGQSFNQPQHF. CDR3 nucleotides: TGTGCCAGCAGTTACGCTTACGGGCAGAGCTTCAATCAGCCCCAGCATTTT.

With regard to this clonotype: A much larger clone is a single base away; this may be a read error. CDR3 residues: CASSSSRKMYEQYF. The DNA for the CDR3 is TGTGCCAGCAGCTCGTCAAGGAAAATGTACGAGCAGTACTTC. This chain links TRBV5-6 with TRBJ2-7; no clear D gene. Germline lookup yields CDR1 SGHDT and CDR2 YYEEEE. Trimming took 3 bases from V and 4 from J, leaving 14 bases between them. This CDR3 spans 14 amino acids. The variable domain in full, with the rest retrieved from reference TRBV5-6 and TRBJ2-7, is DAGVTQSPTHLIKTRGQQVTLRCSPKSGHDTVSWYQQALGQGPQFIFQYYEEEERQRGNFPDRFSGHQFPNYSSELNVNALLLGDSALYLCASSSSRKMYEQYFGPGTRLTVT.